This T cell receptor beta chain came from a study of blood T cell repertoires in COVID-19. On the study more broadly: Sample material is recorded as cDNA or gDNA derived from T cells, B-cell-depleted T cells, or PBMCs.

CDR3 length equals 12 residues. V was clipped by 3 bases and J by 4 bases; unmatched bases: 3. CDR1 SQVTM and CDR2 ANQGSEA come from the germline V gene. Recovered participants had two consecutive negative NP/OP PCR tests, healthcare professional clearance, or symptom resolution. TCRdb's copy holds only in-frame clones and misses some; the assay was immunoSEQ multiplex PCR. The sample has about 380,000 clones; roughly 87% are singletons. Input material: PBMCs or T cells enriched from blood (not recorded which). The rearrangement uses TRBV29-1 and TRBJ2-7, with 7 bases lining up with TRBD2. This TCR derives from a woman under 40 who had recovered from COVID-19. DNA for the CDR3: TGCAGCGTTGATGGGGGGGTTTACGAGCAGTACTTC. The encoded protein is CSVDGGVYEQYF.